This is a list of T cell receptor beta chains from one sample in a study of early T cells in non-severe SARS-CoV-2 infection. MiXCR, applied by TCRdb to the 5' RACE reads, yields one record per CDR3 protein. This repertoire shows tens of thousands of distinct CDR3 sequences, 9% to 15% found once; its top ten account for over 6.5%. Sequences were obtained from whole blood. The receptor set was obtained from an adult who was a healthcare worker with PCR-confirmed SARS-CoV-2 infection or an uninfected control (not recorded which). The CDR3 runs from the conserved cysteine through the conserved F or W. The D gene is left open where the match is weak. Size is omitted from some rows. Given values are once, few, many or a class for expanded clones.

clone_size j_call v_call cdr3_length d_call cdr3_nt cdr3_aa
few TRBJ1-1 TRBV7-3 18 TRBD1 TGTGCCAGCAGCCATTATGGACAGGCCCCGTCGAGAAACACTGAAGCTTTCTTT CASSHYGQAPSRNTEAFF
. TRBJ2-3 TRBV7-2 15 . TGTGCCAGCAGCCCACGAGGACGGAGCACAGATACGCAGTATTTT CASSPRGRSTDTQYF
few TRBJ2-2 TRBV29-1 14 . TGCAGCGCCCGAGCCACAGCGAACACCGGGGAGCTGTTTTTT CSARATANTGELFF
many TRBJ2-3 TRBV6-1 16 TRBD2 TGTGCCAGCAGAAAAAGAAGGGAGGGGCAGATGGATACGCAGTATTTT CASRKRREGQMDTQYF
few TRBJ1-1 TRBV4-1 13 . TGCGCCAGCAGCCAAGGGAAGGGTACTGAAGCTTTCTTT CASSQGKGTEAFF
few TRBJ2-3 TRBV6-6 17 TRBD2 TGTGCCAGCAGTTACCGCCTAGCGGCCGTTGCTGGAGATACGCAGTATTTT CASSYRLAAVAGDTQYF
few TRBJ1-1 TRBV11-2 16 . TGTGCCAGCAGCTTAGATCAAAGGACACGGAACACTGAAGCTTTCTTT CASSLDQRTRNTEAFF
many TRBJ2-3 TRBV7-2 14 . TGTGCCAGCAGCGTGGGGGGATTCCCAGATACGCAGTATTTT CASSVGGFPDTQYF
few TRBJ2-2 TRBV19 17 TRBD2 TGTGCCAGTAGTACCCGAGCGGGAGTCGGGTACACCGGGGAGCTGTTTTTT CASSTRAGVGYTGELFF
. TRBJ2-7 TRBV12-3/TRBV12-4 13 . TGTGCCAGCAGTCGCGCGGTGCCCTACGAGCAGTACTTC CASSRAVPYEQYF
few TRBJ1-6 TRBV7-9 12 . TGTGCCAGCAGCTTGACAAATTCACCCCTCCACTTT CASSLTNSPLHF
few TRBJ1-2 TRBV11-2 14 TRBD1 TGTGCCAGCAGCCTCAGCGACAGGGTCAATGGCTACACCTTC CASSLSDRVNGYTF
few TRBJ2-3 TRBV5-4 13 TRBD2 TGTGCCAGCAGCTCCCGGGAGGGTGATACGCAGTATTTT CASSSREGDTQYF
few TRBJ2-7 TRBV10-2 14 . TGCGCCAGCCGGATGGGGCAGGGGTTCTACGAGCAGTACTTC CASRMGQGFYEQYF
few TRBJ2-2 TRBV3-1 13 . TGTGCCAGCAGCCTCGGCCACACCGGGGAGCTGTTTTTT CASSLGHTGELFF
many TRBJ1-1 TRBV20-1 13 . TGCAGTGCTACCTCCCCAGGGAACACTGAAGCTTTCTTT CSATSPGNTEAFF
. TRBJ1-1 TRBV2 11 . TGTGCCAGCACAGGTAACACTGAAGCTTTCTTT CASTGNTEAFF
many TRBJ2-6 TRBV7-9 18 TRBD1 TGTGCCAGCAGCTTCAAGGGGCAGGGGGCAACTGGGGCCAACGTCCTGACTTTC CASSFKGQGATGANVLTF
. TRBJ2-5 TRBV24-1 15 TRBD1 TGTGCCACCAGCCTGACAGGGGACATCCAAGAGACCCAGTACTTC CATSLTGDIQETQYF
few TRBJ2-7 TRBV3-1 13 . TGTGCCAGCTACGGGGACCTTAACTACGAGCAGTACTTC CASYGDLNYEQYF
. TRBJ2-7 TRBV2 14 TRBD1 TGTGCCAGCGGATTGGGGACAGGGGACTACGAGCAGTACTTC CASGLGTGDYEQYF
few TRBJ1-4 TRBV18 14 . TGTGCCAGCTCACCGGCCAGGGTGGGAGAAAAACTGTTTTTT CASSPARVGEKLFF
. TRBJ2-1 TRBV7-3 19 TRBD2 TGTGCCAGCAGCCCATCACTAGCGGGAGGCCTACGCTCCTACAATGAGCAGTTCTTC CASSPSLAGGLRSYNEQFF
. TRBJ2-1 TRBV27 16 . TGTGCCAGCAGTTTATTCTCTGATAGCTCCTACAATGAGCAGTTCTTC CASSLFSDSSYNEQFF
few TRBJ2-5 TRBV4-2 12 . TGTGCCAGCAGCCAAGATAAGGAGACCCAGTACTTC CASSQDKETQYF
many TRBJ2-1 TRBV11-3 14 . TGTGCCAGCAGCCGACGGGGTTTTTACAATGAGCAGTTCTTC CASSRRGFYNEQFF
many TRBJ2-1 TRBV7-2 18 TRBD2 TGTGCCAGCAGCCCGCGTGGGACTAGCGGGCAAGGCCAAGTACATTTGATCTTC CASSPRGTSGQGQVHLIF
many TRBJ2-3 TRBV20-1 14 . TGCAGTGCTAGAGATCCCAGCAGGACAGATACGCAGTATTTT CSARDPSRTDTQYF
few TRBJ1-5 TRBV7-9 16 TRBD1 TGTGCCAGCAGCCCCTTGGACAGGGGGCAGGATCAGCCCCAGCATTTT CASSPLDRGQDQPQHF
few TRBJ2-3 TRBV3-1 12 . TGTGCCAGCAGCCGACGCACAGATACGCAGTATTTT CASSRRTDTQYF
few TRBJ2-1 TRBV5-1 14 TRBD2 TGCGCCAGCAGGAGGACTAGCGGCTACAATGAGCAGTTCTTC CASRRTSGYNEQFF
many TRBJ2-1 TRBV15 16 TRBD2 TGTGCCACCAGCAGAGGAGGGACTAGCGGGAGGGTTGAGCAGTTCTTC CATSRGGTSGRVEQFF
. TRBJ2-5 TRBV2 16 TRBD2 TGTGCCAGCAGTCCCCTCGGCGCGGGAGGGTCAGAGACCCAGTACTTC CASSPLGAGGSETQYF
many TRBJ1-5 TRBV6-6 15 TRBD1 TGTGCCAGCAGACTACCGGGACAGGGGTATCAGCCCCAGCATTTT CASRLPGQGYQPQHF
many TRBJ2-3 TRBV4-3 16 TRBD2 TGCGCCAGCAGCCAAGCTCCGGGACTACGAACAGATACGCAGTATTTT CASSQAPGLRTDTQYF
many TRBJ2-1 TRBV5-1 11 . TGCGCCAGCAGCTTACACAATGAGCAGTTCTTC CASSLHNEQFF
once TRBJ2-1 TRBV20-1 16 . TGCAGTGCTGGGGGTGTGGGCAGCCGAGCCTACAATGAGCAGTTCTTC CSAGGVGSRAYNEQFF
. TRBJ2-6 TRBV7-9 17 TRBD1 TGTGCCAGCAGCGGACAGGGGCCAAGCCTTGGGGCCAACGTCCTGACTTTC CASSGQGPSLGANVLTF
many TRBJ2-1 TRBV18 16 TRBD2 TGTGCCAGCTCACTGGTTGTAGCGGGCCCTTACAATGAGCAGTTCTTC CASSLVVAGPYNEQFF
. TRBJ1-2 TRBV24-1 13 . TGTGCCACCAGTGATCACGCTAACTATGGCTACACCTTC CATSDHANYGYTF
few TRBJ1-2 TRBV20-1 13 TRBD1 TGCAGTGCAAATTACAGGGGCCGTTATGGCTACACCTTC CSANYRGRYGYTF
. TRBJ2-7 TRBV20-1 14 TRBD1 TGCAGTGCTAGACTACAGGGGTCGAATGCGGAGCAGTACTTC CSARLQGSNAEQYF
. TRBJ2-1 TRBV13 17 TRBD2 TGTGCCAGCACCCAAGAAGGTAGCGGGGGTATATACAATGAGCAGTTCTTC CASTQEGSGGIYNEQFF
. TRBJ1-3 TRBV12-5 16 . TGTGCTAGTGGTTTGGAGTCCCGGACAGTTGGAAACACCATATATTTT CASGLESRTVGNTIYF
few TRBJ1-6 TRBV12-3/TRBV12-4 12 . TGTGCCAGCAGCCCCCGGAATTCACCCCTCCACTTT CASSPRNSPLHF
many TRBJ1-6 TRBV18 13 . TGTGCCAGCTCGCGCGACAGAAGTTCACCCCTCCACTTT CASSRDRSSPLHF
. TRBJ2-6 TRBV12-3/TRBV12-4 14 . TGTGCCAGCAGCACAGGGTCTGGGGCCAACGTCCTGACTTTC CASSTGSGANVLTF
few TRBJ2-1 TRBV20-1 13 . TGCAGTGCTAGAGACAGCCCATACAATGAGCAGTTCTTC CSARDSPYNEQFF